This T cell receptor (beta chain) originates from a study of blood T cell repertoires in COVID-19. The wider study: T cells, B-cell-depleted T cells, or PBMCs provided the cDNA or gDNA that served as material.

The germline V and J ends were trimmed by 3 bases and 3 bases, with 6 bases remaining between them. The CDR3 totals 11 residues. The germline V gene has CDR1 DFQATT and CDR2 SNEGSKA (reference sequence). Authors' analysis steps: Estimation of nucleated cell counts relied on the amplification of reference gene primers. TCRdb's copy holds only in-frame clones and misses some; the assay was immunoSEQ multiplex PCR. V, J and clone size derive from that table, while D and trimming were established from the DNA sequence. The sample includes about 89,000 clones, more than 80% of them seen just once. The specimen sequenced was peripheral blood. The sequence was collected from a woman older than 75 with acute or convalescent COVID-19. The V gene is TRBV20-1, the J gene TRBJ2-7, with no clear D. CDR3: CSARQDYEQYF. CDR3 in DNA: TGCAGTGCTAGGCAGGACTACGAGCAGTACTTC.